The 28 T cell receptor beta chains reported below all come from one sample, sequenced in a study of T-cell reconstitution after alpha-beta-depleted transplantation in children. For TCRbeta, the library was prepared with unique molecular identifiers. One entry per CDR3 protein, called by TCRdb with MiXCR from the PCR reads. The table has 580,000 or so distinct CDR3 sequences, more than 20% seen once. The specimen comprised PBMCs, mostly from graft donor cells, sampled 360 days after TCRalphabeta/CD19-depleted stem cell transplant. The receptors were gathered from a boy under two years old who had a stem cell transplant for acute myeloid leukemia, so the T cells may come from the graft donor.

The chain uses TRBV5-1 and TRBJ2-5; D uncertain. V was clipped by 2 bases and J by 2 bases, with 7 bases between them. The germline V gene encodes CDR1 SGHRS and CDR2 YFSETQ. This CDR3 contains 13 residues. CDR3 residues: CASSFRPQETQYF. DNA of the CDR3: TGCGCCAGCAGCTTTCGCCCACAAGAGACCCAGTACTTC.

Many counts were recorded for this clonotype. This chain links TRBV29-1 with TRBJ1-1; unclear D gene. The CDR3 spans 11 residues. V was trimmed by 2 bases and J by 8 bases, leaving 9 bases between them. Germline CDR1 and CDR2: SQVTM and ANQGSEA. Here the CDR3 reads CSVEPQREAFF. The DNA of the CDR3 is TGCAGCGTTGAACCCCAAAGAGAAGCTTTCTTT.

This chain connects TRBV18 to TRBJ2-5, with D hard to call. This CDR3 spans 13 amino acids. Trimming left V 1 base short and J 3 bases short, with 6 bases between. The germline CDR1 and CDR2 sequences are KGHSH and LQKENI. CDR3 DNA sequence: TGTGCCAGCTCACCACGAGACAAAGAGACCCAGTACTTC. Amino acids: CASSPRDKETQYF.

This clonotype came up many times. V gene TRBV6-2 or TRBV6-3 combines with J gene TRBJ2-7; the match to TRBD2 covers 10 bases. This CDR3 is built from 15 residues. Per the germline V gene, CDR1 is MNHEY and CDR2 is SVGEGT. The V segment lost 6 bases and the J segment 1 base; nucleotides outside the gene matches: 6. CDR3 DNA: TGTGCCAGCAGACAGCGGGGGGGCCAGTCCTACGAGCAGTACGTC. Protein sequence: CASRQRGGQSYEQYV.

This clonotype was counted ten times or more. The chain carries TRBV3-1 and TRBJ2-1; no clear D gene. Trimming took 0 bases from V and 6 from J, leaving 18 bases between them. Per the germline V gene, CDR1 is LGHDT and CDR2 is YNNKEL (reference sequence). There are 17 residues in the CDR3. CDR3 DNA: TGTGCCAGCAGCCAAGAATTCGACAAACCCTTTACCAATGAGCAGTTCTTC. It encodes CASSQEFDKPFTNEQFF.

The gene calls are TRBV5-6 and TRBJ2-3, with D possibly TRBD2 on 5 matching bases. This CDR3 spans 15 amino acids. CDR1 is SGHDT and CDR2 is YYEEEE in the germline V gene. V was clipped by 7 bases and J by 2 bases, with 17 bases between them. As DNA, the CDR3 is TGTGCCAGCGGTACTAGTTCCGGGTTCACAGATACGCAGTATTTT. Residues: CASGTSSGFTDTQYF.

The sample holds many counts of this clonotype. The CDR3, as DNA: TGTGCCAGCACCCCTGGGGGACAGGGGGCCGTTCAGCCCCAGCATTTT. Translation: CASTPGGQGAVQPQHF. The chain combines TRBV12-3 or TRBV12-4 with TRBJ1-5, with 12 bases matching TRBD1. Unmatched junction bases numbered 10, after V lost 7 bases and J lost 6 bases. CDR3 length: 16 residues.

This clonotype was seen many times. The chain links TRBV29-1 to TRBJ2-3; 7 positions agree with TRBD1. Germline CDR1 and CDR2: SQVTM and ANQGSEA. Losses at the gene ends were 6 bases for V and 6 bases for J; bases not matched to a gene: 15. The CDR3 sequence is 15 residues long. The CDR3 DNA sequence: TGCAGCGTACTAACCGGGACAGCGTTTTGGGATACGCAGTATTTT. This encodes CSVLTGTAFWDTQYF.

The sample holds a few counts of this clonotype. This chain links TRBV20-1 with TRBJ2-4; no firm D call. This CDR3 region has 13 residues. V was cut by 3 bases and J by 0 bases, with 6 bases left in between. Germline lookup yields CDR1 DFQATT and CDR2 SNEGSKA (reference sequence). The CDR3: CSASRTAKNIQYF. The CDR3, as DNA: TGCAGTGCTAGTCGAACAGCCAAAAACATTCAGTACTTC.

The chain carries TRBV20-1 and TRBJ2-4, with D tentatively TRBD1 (6 bases). This CDR3 is 15 amino acids long. Trimming removed 4 bases from V and 2 bases from J, with 15 bases in between. Germline CDR1 DFQATT, CDR2 SNEGSKA (reference sequence). This CDR3 is CSAMSNGGPKNIQYF. The CDR3 nucleotides read TGCAGTGCTATGTCCAATGGGGGCCCCAAAAACATTCAGTACTTC.

There are a few counts of this clonotype. The chain joins TRBV13 to TRBJ2-7, with 10 bases matching TRBD1. Looked up from germline, CDR1 is PRHDT and CDR2 is FYEKMQ (reference sequence). CDR3 length: 15 residues. V gave up 6 bases and J gave up 1 base; unmatched junction bases: 6. CDR3 DNA sequence: TGTGCCAGCAGTACCGGGACAGGGGTATCCTACGAGCAGTACGTC. Amino acids: CASSTGTGVSYEQYV.

This chain joins TRBV28 and TRBJ2-5; a weak D match, TRBD2 (7 bases). Trimming pared 6 bases from V and 5 bases from J, leaving 16 bases between. Germline lookup yields CDR1 MDHEN and CDR2 SYDVKM. The CDR3 loop spans 14 amino acids. This chain's CDR3 is CASRAGAAGETQYF. The CDR3 region has the DNA TGTGCCAGCAGGGCGGGGGCCGCTGGGGAGACCCAGTACTTC.

This clonotype was observed many times. The chain uses TRBV20-1 and TRBJ1-6; D is possibly TRBD1 (6 bases). CDR3 size: 13 residues. Deletions cut 2 bases from V and 7 bases from J, with 9 bases between. CDR1 and CDR2 from the germline V gene are DFQATT and SNEGSKA (reference sequence). As DNA, the CDR3 is TGCAGTGCTAGAACAGGGTCAAATTCACCCCTCCACTTT. This codes for CSARTGSNSPLHF.

V and J are TRBV5-4 and TRBJ2-2; D gene unclear. The CDR3 runs to 13 residues. Germline lookup yields CDR1 SGHNT and CDR2 YYREEE (reference sequence). Trimming took 1 base from V and 8 from J, leaving 9 bases between them. This CDR3 is CASSLRSSGELFF. DNA for the CDR3: TGTGCCAGCAGCTTGCGGTCCTCAGGGGAGCTGTTTTTT.

The table lists this clonotype with a few counts. The chain joins TRBV27 to TRBJ2-1, with 7 bases matching TRBD2. Germline V lookup: CDR1 MNHEY, CDR2 SMNVEV (reference sequence). CDR3 length equals 14 residues. V lost 4 bases, J lost 0 bases, and 0 bases stayed unmatched. The DNA of the CDR3 is TGTGCCAGCAGTTGGGGGGGCTCCTACAATGAGCAGTTCTTC. This sequence encodes CASSWGGSYNEQFF.

V gene TRBV20-1 combines with J gene TRBJ1-5; D perhaps matches TRBD1 (5 bases). The germline V gene encodes CDR1 DFQATT and CDR2 SNEGSKA (reference sequence). This CDR3 is 15 amino acids long. Trimming removed 0 bases at V and 3 bases at J, with 12 bases between. The CDR3 protein is CSAREGDGLNQPQHF. CDR3 bases: TGCAGTGCTAGAGAGGGGGACGGACTCAATCAGCCCCAGCATTTT.

The chain recombines TRBV10-3 with TRBJ1-2; D is unresolved. Per the germline V gene, CDR1 is ENHRY and CDR2 is SYGVKD. The CDR3 is 12 residues long. Trimming cost V 3 bases and J 6 bases, with 8 bases left between them. The CDR3 here is CAISDLGNGYTF. The CDR3 DNA reads TGTGCCATCAGTGATTTGGGGAATGGCTACACCTTC.

As concerns this clonotype: A read error may produce the germline difference seen at one junction end. This CDR3 is CSAILRGADTEAFF. CDR3 sequence (DNA): TGCAGTGCCATACTCAGGGGAGCGGACACTGAAGCCTTCTTT. The chain combines TRBV20-1 with TRBJ1-1, with a possible D match to TRBD1 (6 bases). The CDR3 spans 14 residues. CDR1 and CDR2 from the germline V gene are DFQATT and SNEGSKA (reference sequence).

This clonotype was found many times. The chain uses TRBV29-1 and TRBJ2-3, with 8 bases that match TRBD1. Germline CDR1 and CDR2: SQVTM and ANQGSEA. V was clipped by 4 bases and J by 7 bases; unmatched bases: 4. The CDR3 length is 12 residues. CDR3 residues: CSVGGQVNTQYF. Here the CDR3 DNA reads TGCAGCGTTGGGGGACAGGTTAATACGCAGTATTTT.

This clonotype has ten or more counts. This sequence joins TRBV29-1 and TRBJ2-3, with D possibly being TRBD2 (6 bases). Germline loops: CDR1 SQVTM, CDR2 ANQGSEA. V lost 5 bases and J 5 bases, leaving 14 bases between the germline ends. CDR3 size: 13 residues. The DNA of the CDR3 is TGCAGCGTTTGTGGGAGGATTGTAGATACGCAGTATTTT. Residues: CSVCGRIVDTQYF.

The rearrangement joins TRBV15 to TRBJ1-2; possible D gene TRBD1, 5 bases. CDR3 length: 18 residues. Germline assignment: CDR1 LNHNV and CDR2 YYDKDF (reference sequence). Trimming removed 3 bases from V and 0 bases from J, with 20 bases in between. The CDR3, as DNA: TGTGCCACCAGCAGTCAGACAGTCAGGGCTACTACTAACTATGGCTACACCTTC. Amino acid sequence: CATSSQTVRATTNYGYTF.

V usage is TRBV20-1 and J usage is TRBJ2-1; a weak D match, TRBD2 (5 bases). Trimming cost V 5 bases and J 5 bases, with 13 bases left between them. The CDR3 loop spans 13 amino acids. Germline CDR1 reads DFQATT; CDR2 reads SNEGSKA (reference sequence). The CDR3 loop reads CSAPLSADNEQFF. In DNA, the CDR3 is TGCAGTGCTCCACTGTCAGCGGACAATGAGCAGTTCTTC.

The gene calls are TRBV6-5 and TRBJ2-3; 9 positions agree with TRBD2. V was clipped by 2 bases and J by 7 bases; unmatched bases: 7. CDR3 length: 15 amino acids. Per germline, CDR1 MNHEY and CDR2 SVGAGI. The CDR3 is CASSYLAGGRNTQYF. CDR3 sequence (DNA): TGTGCCAGCAGTTACCTGGCGGGGGGGCGGAATACGCAGTATTTT.

This chain connects TRBV7-9 to TRBJ1-4, with D perhaps matching TRBD1 (6 bases). The CDR3 loop spans 17 amino acids. V shed 5 bases and J shed 0 bases, with 16 bases lying between them. Germline V lookup: CDR1 SEHNR, CDR2 FQNEAQ (reference sequence). The CDR3 region has the DNA TGTGCCAGCAGCAACCCTGGGGGGCCCGCAACTAATGAAAAACTGTTTTTT. It specifies CASSNPGGPATNEKLFF.

On this clonotype: A read error may explain this, as a much larger clone is one base away. The rearrangement links TRBV7-9 to TRBJ2-7; D gene ambiguous. CDR1 is SEHNR and CDR2 is FQNEAQ in the germline V gene (reference sequence). The CDR3 length is 12 residues. The CDR3 sequence is CANSFLTYEQYF. The DNA for the CDR3 is TGTGCCAACAGCTTCCTGACCTACGAGCAGTACTTC.

This clonotype was counted ten times or more. This chain joins TRBV12-3 or TRBV12-4 and TRBJ2-3; unclear D gene. The ends were cut back, 2 bases at V and 12 bases at J, with 3 bases in the middle. The CDR3 contains 9 residues. This CDR3 reads CASSLIQYF. Here the CDR3 DNA reads TGTGCCAGCAGTTTAATACAGTATTTT.

The chain uses TRBV5-5 and TRBJ2-2; possibly TRBD1 for D (6 bases). This CDR3 comprises 15 residues. With 1 base removed from V and 4 bases from J, the gap between germline ends came to 11 bases. Germline loops: CDR1 SGHKS, CDR2 YYEKEE (reference sequence). The CDR3 nucleotides read TGTGCCAGCAGCTTGTCAGGGGATAGCACCGGGGAGCTGTTTTTT. Protein sequence: CASSLSGDSTGELFF.

CDR3 amino acids: CSVGLAAPTQYF. The CDR3 DNA sequence: TGCAGCGTTGGGCTAGCGGCCCCGACCCAGTACTTC. V and J are TRBV29-1 and TRBJ2-5, with 7 bases lining up with TRBD2. Unmatched junction bases numbered 6, after V lost 4 bases and J lost 7 bases. The germline gives CDR1 SQVTM, CDR2 ANQGSEA. This CDR3 has 12 amino acids.